This T cell receptor (beta chain) was sequenced in a study of blood T cells in healthy people across ages. This clonotype showed up just a few times. Through a sample-barcoded 5' primer and a J-beta primer mix, a second PCR was run for roughly 7 to 12 cycles. Every sample produced at least 2.5 million CDR3-containing paired-end reads. TCRdb ran MiXCR on the 5' RACE reads and lists one entry per CDR3 protein. Of 650,000 to 1,000,000 distinct CDR3 sequences listed, 35% to 40% are singletons. Sequenced: blood. This sequence was found in a man between 18 and 29 years old in good health.

CDR3 nucleotides: TGTGCCAGCAGCCTGGGACGGGGCTATGGCTACACCTTC. Encoded protein: CASSLGRGYGYTF. V gene TRBV7-2 combines with J gene TRBJ1-2; a possible D gene is TRBD1 (5 bases). Deletions cut 5 bases from V and 4 bases from J, with 11 bases between. CDR3 length equals 13 residues. Germline lookup yields CDR1 SGHTA and CDR2 FQGNSA.